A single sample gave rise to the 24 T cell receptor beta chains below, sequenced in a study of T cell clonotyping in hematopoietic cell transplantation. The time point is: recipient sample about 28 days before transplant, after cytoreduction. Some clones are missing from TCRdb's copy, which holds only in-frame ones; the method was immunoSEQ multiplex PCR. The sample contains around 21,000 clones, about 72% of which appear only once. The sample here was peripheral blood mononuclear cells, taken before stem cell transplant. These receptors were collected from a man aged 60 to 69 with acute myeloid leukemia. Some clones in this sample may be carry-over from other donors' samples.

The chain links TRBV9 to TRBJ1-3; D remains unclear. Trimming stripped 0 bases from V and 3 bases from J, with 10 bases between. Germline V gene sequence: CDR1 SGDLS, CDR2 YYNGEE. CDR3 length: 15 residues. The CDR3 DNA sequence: TGTGCCAGCAGCGTAGCTGGAGGTGTTGGAAACACCATATATTTT. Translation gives CASSVAGGVGNTIYF.

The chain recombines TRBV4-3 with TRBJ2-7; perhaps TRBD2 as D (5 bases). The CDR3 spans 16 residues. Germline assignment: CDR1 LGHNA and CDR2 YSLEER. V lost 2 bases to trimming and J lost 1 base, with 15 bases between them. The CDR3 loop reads CASSQWTQTGSYEQYF. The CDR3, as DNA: TGCGCCAGCAGCCAATGGACTCAAACTGGATCCTACGAGCAGTACTTC.

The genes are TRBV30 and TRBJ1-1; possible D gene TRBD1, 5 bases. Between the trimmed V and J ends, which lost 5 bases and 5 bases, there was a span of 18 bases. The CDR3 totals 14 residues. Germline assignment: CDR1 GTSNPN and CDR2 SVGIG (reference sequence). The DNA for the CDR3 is TGTGCCTGGTATACAGGACGGCGGAGTACTGAAGCTTTCTTT. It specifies CAWYTGRRSTEAFF.

The CDR3: CASSQGQTYDTEAFF. The CDR3 DNA is TGCGCCAGCAGCCAAGGACAGACTTATGACACTGAAGCTTTCTTT. The chain employs TRBV4-1 and TRBJ1-1; weak D call: TRBD1 (5 bases). CDR3 length equals 15 residues. CDR1 is MGHRA, CDR2 YSYEKL, per germline. Deletions cut 1 base from V and 3 bases from J, with 12 bases between.

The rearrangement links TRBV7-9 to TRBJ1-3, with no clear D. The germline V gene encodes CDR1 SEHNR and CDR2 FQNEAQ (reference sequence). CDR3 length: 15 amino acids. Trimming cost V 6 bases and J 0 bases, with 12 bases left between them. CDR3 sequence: CASSRLENSGNTIYF. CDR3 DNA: TGTGCCAGCAGTAGGCTGGAAAACTCTGGAAACACCATATATTTT.

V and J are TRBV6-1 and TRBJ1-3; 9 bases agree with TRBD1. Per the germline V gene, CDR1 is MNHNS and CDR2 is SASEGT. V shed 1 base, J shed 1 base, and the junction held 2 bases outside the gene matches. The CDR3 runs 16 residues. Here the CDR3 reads CASSEVGQGSGNTIYF. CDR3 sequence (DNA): TGTGCCAGCAGTGAAGTGGGACAGGGATCTGGAAACACCATATATTTT.

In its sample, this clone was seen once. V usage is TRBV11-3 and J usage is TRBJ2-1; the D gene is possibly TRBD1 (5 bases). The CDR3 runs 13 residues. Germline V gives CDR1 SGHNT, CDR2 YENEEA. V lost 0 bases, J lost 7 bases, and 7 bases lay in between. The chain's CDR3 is CASSLDRVNEQFF. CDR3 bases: TGTGCCAGCAGCTTAGACAGGGTTAATGAGCAGTTCTTC.

This CDR3 is CAWNRAGAGDTQYF. The CDR3 DNA sequence: TGTGCCTGGAACCGAGCGGGGGCCGGAGATACGCAGTATTTT. This sequence joins TRBV30 and TRBJ2-3, with 8 bases fitting TRBD2. The CDR3 contains 14 residues. CDR1 and CDR2 (germline): GTSNPN, SVGIG (reference sequence). J was trimmed by 5 bases and V by 4 bases; bases with no gene match: 8.

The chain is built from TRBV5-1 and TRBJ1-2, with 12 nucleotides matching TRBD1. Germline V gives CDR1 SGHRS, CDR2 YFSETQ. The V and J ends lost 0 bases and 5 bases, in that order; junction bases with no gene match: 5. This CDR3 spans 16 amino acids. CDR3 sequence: CASSLGGQGASYGYTF. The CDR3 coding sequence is TGCGCCAGCAGCTTGGGGGGACAGGGGGCGAGTTATGGCTACACCTTC.

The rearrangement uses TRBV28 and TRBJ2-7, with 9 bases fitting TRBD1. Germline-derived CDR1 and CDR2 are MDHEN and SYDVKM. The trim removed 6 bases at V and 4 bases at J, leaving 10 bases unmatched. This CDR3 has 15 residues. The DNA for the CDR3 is TGTGCCAGCAGCCAAGGTCCGGGACAGGGATACGAGCAGTACTTC. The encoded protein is CASSQGPGQGYEQYF.

This chain's CDR3 is CASSQVRGYEQYF. The CDR3 DNA follows: TGTGCCAGCAGCCAAGTAAGGGGCTACGAGCAGTACTTC. V is TRBV14 and J is TRBJ2-7; a weak D match, TRBD1 (5 bases). This CDR3 contains 13 residues. Trimming removed 1 base at V and 3 bases at J, with 7 bases between. Germline-derived CDR1 and CDR2 are SGHDN and FVKESK.

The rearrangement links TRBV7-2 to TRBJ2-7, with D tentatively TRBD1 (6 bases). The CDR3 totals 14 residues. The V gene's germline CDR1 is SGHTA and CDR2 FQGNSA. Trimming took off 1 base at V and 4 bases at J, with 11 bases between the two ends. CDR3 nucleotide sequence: TGTGCCAGCAGCTTAGACAGGGTAGGGTACGAGCAGTACTTC. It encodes CASSLDRVGYEQYF.

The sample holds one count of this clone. This CDR3 reads CASSEGPGGGEKLFF. The CDR3 nucleotides are TGTGCCAGCAGTGAAGGGCCAGGAGGGGGTGAAAAACTGTTTTTT. The chain joins TRBV6-1 to TRBJ1-4; a weak D match, TRBD1 (6 bases). Between the trimmed V and J ends, which lost 1 base and 7 bases, there was a span of 13 bases. Germline V gene lookup returns CDR1 MNHNS and CDR2 SASEGT. The CDR3 sequence is 15 residues long.

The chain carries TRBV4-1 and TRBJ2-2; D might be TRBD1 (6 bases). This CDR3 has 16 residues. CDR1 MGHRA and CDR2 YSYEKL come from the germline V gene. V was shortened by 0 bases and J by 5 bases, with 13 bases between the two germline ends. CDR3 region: CASSQDPWDITGELFF. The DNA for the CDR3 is TGCGCCAGCAGCCAAGACCCATGGGACATAACCGGGGAGCTGTTTTTT.

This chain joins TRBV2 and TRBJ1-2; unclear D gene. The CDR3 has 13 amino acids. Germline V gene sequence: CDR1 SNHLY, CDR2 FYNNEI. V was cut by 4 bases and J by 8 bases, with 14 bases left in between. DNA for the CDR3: TGTGCCAGCAGTGTTTTCGGAGCGAGAGGCTACACCTTC. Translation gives CASSVFGARGYTF.

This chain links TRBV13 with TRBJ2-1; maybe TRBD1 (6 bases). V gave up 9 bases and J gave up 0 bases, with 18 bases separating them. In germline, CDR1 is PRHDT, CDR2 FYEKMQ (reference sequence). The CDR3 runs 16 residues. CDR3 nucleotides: TGTGCCAGTGAATTTCCGGGACAAACCTCCTACAATGAGCAGTTCTTC. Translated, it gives CASEFPGQTSYNEQFF.

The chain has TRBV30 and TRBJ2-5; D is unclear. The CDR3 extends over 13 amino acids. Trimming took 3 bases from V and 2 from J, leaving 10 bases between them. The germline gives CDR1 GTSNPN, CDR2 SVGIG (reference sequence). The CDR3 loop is CAWRGNTQETQYF. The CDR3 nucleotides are TGTGCCTGGAGGGGGAATACTCAAGAGACCCAGTACTTC.

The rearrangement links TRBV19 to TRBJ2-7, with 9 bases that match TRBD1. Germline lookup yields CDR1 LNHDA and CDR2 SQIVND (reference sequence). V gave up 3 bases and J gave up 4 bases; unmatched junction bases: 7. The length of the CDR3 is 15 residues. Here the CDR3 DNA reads TGTGCCAGTAGTATTACCGGGACAGGGCAATACGAGCAGTACTTC. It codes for CASSITGTGQYEQYF.

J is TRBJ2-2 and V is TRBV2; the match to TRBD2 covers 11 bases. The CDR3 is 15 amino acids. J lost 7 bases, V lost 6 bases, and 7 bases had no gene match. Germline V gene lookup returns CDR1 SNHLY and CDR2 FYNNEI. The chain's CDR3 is CASRATSGGVGELFF. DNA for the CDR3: TGTGCCAGCAGGGCTACTAGCGGGGGAGTCGGGGAGCTGTTTTTT. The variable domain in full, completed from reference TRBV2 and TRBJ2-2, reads EPEVTQTPSHQVTQMGQEVILRCVPISNHLYFYWYRQILGQKVEFLVSFYNNEISEKSEIFDDQFSVERPDGSNFTLKIRSTKLEDSAMYFCASRATSGGVGELFFGEGSRLTVL.

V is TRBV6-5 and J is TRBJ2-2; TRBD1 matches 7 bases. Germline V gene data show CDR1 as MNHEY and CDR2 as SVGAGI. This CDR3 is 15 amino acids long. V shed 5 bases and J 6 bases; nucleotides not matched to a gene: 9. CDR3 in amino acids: CASSRDRSRPGELFF. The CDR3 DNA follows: TGTGCCAGCAGTCGGGACAGAAGTCGGCCCGGGGAGCTGTTTTTT.

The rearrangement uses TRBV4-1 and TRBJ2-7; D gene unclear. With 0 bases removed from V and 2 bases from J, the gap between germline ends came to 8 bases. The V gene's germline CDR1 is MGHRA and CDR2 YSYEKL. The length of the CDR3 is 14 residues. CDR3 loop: CASSQEDGPYEQYF. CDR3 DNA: TGCGCCAGCAGCCAAGAAGACGGCCCCTACGAGCAGTACTTC.

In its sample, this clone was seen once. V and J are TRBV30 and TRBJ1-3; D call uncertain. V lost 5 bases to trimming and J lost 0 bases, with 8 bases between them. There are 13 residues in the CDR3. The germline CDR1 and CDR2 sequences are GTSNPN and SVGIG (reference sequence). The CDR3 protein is CAWAAFSGNTIYF. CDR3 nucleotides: TGTGCCTGGGCAGCCTTCTCTGGAAACACCATATATTTT.

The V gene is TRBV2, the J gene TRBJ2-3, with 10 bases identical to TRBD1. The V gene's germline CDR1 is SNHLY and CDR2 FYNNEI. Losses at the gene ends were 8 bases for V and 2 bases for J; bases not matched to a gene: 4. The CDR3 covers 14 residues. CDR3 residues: CASAGQGITDTQYF. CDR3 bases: TGTGCCAGCGCGGGACAGGGGATCACAGATACGCAGTATTTT. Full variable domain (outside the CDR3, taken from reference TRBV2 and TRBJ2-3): EPEVTQTPSHQVTQMGQEVILRCVPISNHLYFYWYRQILGQKVEFLVSFYNNEISEKSEIFDDQFSVERPDGSNFTLKIRSTKLEDSAMYFCASAGQGITDTQYFGPGTRLTVL.

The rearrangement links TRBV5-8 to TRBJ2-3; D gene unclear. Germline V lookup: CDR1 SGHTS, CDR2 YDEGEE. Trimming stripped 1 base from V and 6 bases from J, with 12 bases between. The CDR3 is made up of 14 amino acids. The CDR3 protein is CASSLSGPPDTQYF. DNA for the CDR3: TGTGCCAGCAGCTTGAGTGGACCACCGGATACGCAGTATTTT. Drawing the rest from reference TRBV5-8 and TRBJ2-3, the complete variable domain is EAGVTQSPTHLIKTRGQQATLRCSPISGHTSVYWYQQALGLGLQFLLWYDEGEERNRGNFPPRFSGRQFPNYSSELNVNALELEDSALYLCASSLSGPPDTQYFGPGTRLTVL.